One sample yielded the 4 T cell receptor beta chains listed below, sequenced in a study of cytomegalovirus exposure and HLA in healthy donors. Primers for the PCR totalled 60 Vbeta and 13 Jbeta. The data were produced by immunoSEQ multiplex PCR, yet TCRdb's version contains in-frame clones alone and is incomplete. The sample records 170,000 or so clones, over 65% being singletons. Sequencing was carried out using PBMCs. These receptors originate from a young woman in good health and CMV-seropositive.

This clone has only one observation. The CDR3 bases are TGTGCCAGCAGTTACCTCCGACAGGGAACCAATCAGCCCCAGCATTTT. This codes for CASSYLRQGTNQPQHF. The chain recombines TRBV6-6 with TRBJ1-5, with 7 bases matching TRBD1. Losses at the gene ends were 2 bases for V and 3 bases for J; bases not matched to a gene: 7. The germline CDR1 and CDR2 sequences are MNHNY and SVGAGI (reference sequence). The CDR3 runs to 16 residues.

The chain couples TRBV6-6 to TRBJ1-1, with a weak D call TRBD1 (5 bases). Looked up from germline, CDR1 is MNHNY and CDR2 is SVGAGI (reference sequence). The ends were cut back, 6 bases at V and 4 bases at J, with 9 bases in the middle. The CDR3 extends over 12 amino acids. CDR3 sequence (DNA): TGTGCCAGCAGGTCCGACAGCACTGAAGCTTTCTTT. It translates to CASRSDSTEAFF.

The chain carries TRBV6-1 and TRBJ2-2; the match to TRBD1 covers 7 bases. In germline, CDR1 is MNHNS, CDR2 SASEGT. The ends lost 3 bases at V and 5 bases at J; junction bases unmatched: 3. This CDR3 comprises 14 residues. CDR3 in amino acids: CASSDLTGTGELFF. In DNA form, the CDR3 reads TGTGCCAGCAGTGATTTGACAGGGACCGGGGAGCTGTTTTTT.

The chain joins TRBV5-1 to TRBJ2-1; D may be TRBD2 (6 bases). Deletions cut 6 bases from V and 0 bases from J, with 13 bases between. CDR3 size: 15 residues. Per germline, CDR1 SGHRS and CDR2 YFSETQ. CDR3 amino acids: CASTRGISSYNEQFF. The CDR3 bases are TGCGCCAGCACTCGCGGGATTAGCTCCTACAATGAGCAGTTCTTC.